Sequencing of this T cell receptor (beta chain) was carried out in a study of CD8 T cells in ankylosing spondylitis. In making TCR beta libraries, quantitative 5'-RACE with molecular barcodes was used. Via MiXCR, TCRdb re-called the 5' RACE reads, giving one row per CDR3 protein. The repertoire holds 150,000 to 200,000 distinct CDR3 sequences, with about 20% as singletons. The CDR3 runs 13 residues. Trimming took off 6 bases at V and 1 base at J, with 10 bases between the two ends. The TCR was taken from a male donor under 30 with ankylosing spondylitis or in good health (not recorded which). The sample comprised blood, either unsorted or a sorted T cell fraction (not recorded which). The chain carries TRBV12-3 or TRBV12-4 and TRBJ2-7; TRBD1 might be the D (6 bases). CDR3 DNA sequence: TGTGCCAGCAGCCGGACAGAATCCTACGAGCAGTACTTC. As protein: CASSRTESYEQYF.